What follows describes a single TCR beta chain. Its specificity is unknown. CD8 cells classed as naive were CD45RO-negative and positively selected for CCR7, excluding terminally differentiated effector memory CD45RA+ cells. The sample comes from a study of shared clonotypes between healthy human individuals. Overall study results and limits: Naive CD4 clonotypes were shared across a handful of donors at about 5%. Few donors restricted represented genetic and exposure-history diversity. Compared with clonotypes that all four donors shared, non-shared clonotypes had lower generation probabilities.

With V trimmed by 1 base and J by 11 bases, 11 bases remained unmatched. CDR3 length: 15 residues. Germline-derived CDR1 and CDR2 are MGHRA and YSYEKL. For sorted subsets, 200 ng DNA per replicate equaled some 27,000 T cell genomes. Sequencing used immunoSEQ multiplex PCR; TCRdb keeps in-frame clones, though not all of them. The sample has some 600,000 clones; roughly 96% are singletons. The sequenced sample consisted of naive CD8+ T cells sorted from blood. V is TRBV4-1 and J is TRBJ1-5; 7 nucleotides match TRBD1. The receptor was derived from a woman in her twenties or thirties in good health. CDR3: CASSQGQGDSEAQHF. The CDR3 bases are TGCGCCAGCAGCCAAGGACAGGGTGATAGCGAGGCCCAGCATTTT.